The T cell receptor (beta chain) described here comes from a study of T cell responses to AZD1222 COVID-19 vaccine. Germline CDR1 and CDR2: SGHDT and YYEEEE. V shed 3 bases and J 0 bases; nucleotides not matched to a gene: 3. This CDR3 has 15 amino acids. This table comes from immunoSEQ multiplex PCR, and its TCRdb copy is limited to in-frame clones, with some not included. The sample lists 140,000 or so clones, over 75% seen once, with approximately 5.4% in the top ten. The receptor was isolated from an adult who received the MenACWY meningococcal vaccine as a control. The chain employs TRBV5-6 and TRBJ1-3; TRBD1 matches 7 bases. Sequencing was performed on peripheral blood, taken 28 days after the second dose of the MenACWY control vaccine. CDR3: CASSWTGPSGNTIYF. CDR3 DNA sequence: TGTGCCAGCAGCTGGACAGGTCCCTCTGGAAACACCATATATTTT.